The sequence of this T cell receptor (beta chain) was determined in a study of tumor and adjacent non-tumor tissue in lung cancer (dated 2018 in TCRdb). In the study overall: The cohort included some 11 adenocarcinoma, 2 squamous cell carcinoma and 1 small cell lung cancer patients. The roughly 15 enrolled patients, of whom about 10 were men and 5 were women, were aged roughly 31 to 80 years and were diagnosed with TNM stage I to III disease. In total, sequencing yielded fewer than 150 million productive TCRbeta reads, which works out to an average of around 4.2 million reads per sample. The study compared bulk TCRbeta repertoires between lung tumor tissue and matched distant non-tumor lung tissue from fewer than 18 lung cancer patients. Around 30 paired specimens, one tumor and one normal lung sample per patient, were profiled by TCRbeta CDR3 sequencing.

Libraries came from multiplex PCR. TCRdb names Illumina HiSeq 2500 as the instrument used. TCRbeta libraries were built by three rounds of nested PCR using primers (Table S4), following protocols modified from ARM-PCR. Before sequencing, PCR products of 200-500 bp were cut from the gel and purified using the QIAquick gel extraction kit. For the original study's pipeline: Reads were cleaned with Trimmomatic, merged with FLASH into complete CDR3 sequences, and assigned to V(D)J germline segments with MiTCR. VDJtools was used to compute clonal diversity as the inverse Simpson's index. In-frame sequences without a premature stop codon were defined as productive reads. TCRdb took the public reads, trimmed them with fastp at Q25, ran MiXCR for clone calling and kept in-frame beta chains. Duplicate CDR3 protein sequences are folded into a single record with the most common DNA and genes. In this record, the V and J calls reflect TCRdb's handling and not the investigators' own analysis. This sample lists 40,000 to 55,000 distinct CDR3 sequences; around three quarters were detected once. Of the sample, roughly a quarter falls within the top ten clones.

RNA was isolated from bulk unsorted tissue, and RNA quality was assessed with a NanoDrop ND-1000 and an Agilent 2100. For the normal lung samples, distant non-tumor tissue was collected more than 3 cm away from the tumor edge. Newly diagnosed lung cancer patients without prior chemotherapy who had been admitted for thoracic surgery in China between August and November 2014 were enrolled as donors. The study excluded patients who had received radiotherapy or chemotherapy before or who had another cancer at the same time. Surgical tissue pieces of roughly 1-2 cm3 were preserved in RNAlater solution and were kept at -80 degrees C until use. Including the terminal cysteine and phenylalanine, the CDR3 comprises 13 residues. Solely the CDR3 DNA is kept, with 39 bases framed from the first base. According to the germline V gene, CDR1 reads SGHAT and CDR2 reads FQNNGV. Study-wide conclusions, independent of this receptor: Peripheral blood was not sequenced, so blood TCRbeta repertoires in these lung cancer patients were not examined. The cohort had only approximately 16 patients, and the authors noted that larger samples and more detailed clinical data are needed. TCR diversity was significantly higher in younger patients, and greater tumor TCR diversity was associated with shorter overall survival and shorter disease-free survival. TCR diversity (inverse Simpson) was significantly higher in tumor than in normal lung tissue (around 450 vs 160, P = 0.0075, Mann-Whitney U test). A significantly larger cumulative share of the repertoire was made up by the top 100 clones in normal lung than in tumor tissue. The methods do not name the sequencing platform or mention unique molecular identifiers.

This clonotype is a singleton in its sample. This receptor's antigen is unknown. Its ends do not fully match the called genes, so a read error is possible. Specimen: distant non-tumor lung tissue. This clonotype originated in a woman aged 55 to 70 with non-small cell lung cancer. The rearranged chain carries TRBV11-2 and TRBJ2-7; the D gene identity is not certain. The CDR3: CASSSFGLYEQYF. The base sequence is TGTGCCAGCAGTTCCTTCGGGCTATACGAACAGTACTTC.